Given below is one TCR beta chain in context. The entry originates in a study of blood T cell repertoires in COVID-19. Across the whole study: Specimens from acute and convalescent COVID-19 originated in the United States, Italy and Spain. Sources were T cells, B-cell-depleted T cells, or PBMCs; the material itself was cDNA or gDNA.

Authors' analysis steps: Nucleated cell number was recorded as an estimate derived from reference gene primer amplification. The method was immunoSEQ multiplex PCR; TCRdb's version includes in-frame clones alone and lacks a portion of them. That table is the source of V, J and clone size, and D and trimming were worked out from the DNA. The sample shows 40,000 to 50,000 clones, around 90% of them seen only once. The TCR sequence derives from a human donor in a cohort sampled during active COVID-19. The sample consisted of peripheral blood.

The CDR3 here is CASSQGQPMNTEAFF. CDR3 nucleotide sequence: TGTGCCAGCAGCCAAGGACAGCCTATGAACACTGAAGCTTTCTTT. The gene calls are TRBV4-2 and TRBJ1-1, with D maybe TRBD1 (5 bases). The length of the CDR3 is 15 residues. CDR1 is LGHNA, CDR2 YNFKEQ, per germline. V lost 1 base and J 0 bases, leaving 9 bases between the germline ends.